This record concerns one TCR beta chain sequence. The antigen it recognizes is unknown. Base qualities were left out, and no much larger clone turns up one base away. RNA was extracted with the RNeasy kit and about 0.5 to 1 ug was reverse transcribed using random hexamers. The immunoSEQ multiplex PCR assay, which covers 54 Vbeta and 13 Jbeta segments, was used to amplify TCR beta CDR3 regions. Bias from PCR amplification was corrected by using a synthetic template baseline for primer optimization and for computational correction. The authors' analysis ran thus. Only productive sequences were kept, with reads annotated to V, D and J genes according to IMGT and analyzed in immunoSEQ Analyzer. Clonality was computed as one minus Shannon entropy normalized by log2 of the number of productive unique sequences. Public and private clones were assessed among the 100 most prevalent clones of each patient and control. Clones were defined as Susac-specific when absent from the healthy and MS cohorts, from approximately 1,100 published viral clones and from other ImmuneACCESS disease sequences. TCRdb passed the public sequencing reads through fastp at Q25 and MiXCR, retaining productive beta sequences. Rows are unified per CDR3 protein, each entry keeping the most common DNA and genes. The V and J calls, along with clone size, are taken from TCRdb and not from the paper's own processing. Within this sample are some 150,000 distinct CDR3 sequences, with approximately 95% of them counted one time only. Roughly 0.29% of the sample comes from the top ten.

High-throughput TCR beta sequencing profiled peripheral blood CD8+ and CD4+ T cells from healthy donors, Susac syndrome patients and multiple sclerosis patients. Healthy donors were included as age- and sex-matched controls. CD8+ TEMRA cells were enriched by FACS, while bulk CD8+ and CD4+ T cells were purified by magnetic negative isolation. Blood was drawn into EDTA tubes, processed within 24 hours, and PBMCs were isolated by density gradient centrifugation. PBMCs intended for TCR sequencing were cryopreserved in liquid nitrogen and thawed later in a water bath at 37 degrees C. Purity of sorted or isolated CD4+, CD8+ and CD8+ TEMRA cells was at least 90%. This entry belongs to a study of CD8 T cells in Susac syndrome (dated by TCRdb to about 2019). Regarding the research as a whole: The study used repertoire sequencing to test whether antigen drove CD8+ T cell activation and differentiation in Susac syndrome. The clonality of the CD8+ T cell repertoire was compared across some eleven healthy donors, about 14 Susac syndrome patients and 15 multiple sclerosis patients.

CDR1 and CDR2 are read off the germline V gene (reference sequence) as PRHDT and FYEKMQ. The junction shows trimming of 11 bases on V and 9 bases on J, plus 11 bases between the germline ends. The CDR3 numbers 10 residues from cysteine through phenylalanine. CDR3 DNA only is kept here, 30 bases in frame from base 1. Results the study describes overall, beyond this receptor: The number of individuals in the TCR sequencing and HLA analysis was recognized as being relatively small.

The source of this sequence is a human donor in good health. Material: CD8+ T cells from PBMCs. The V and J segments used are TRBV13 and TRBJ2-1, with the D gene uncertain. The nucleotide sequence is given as TGTGCCTGCGGAGACCGTGAGCAGTTCTTC. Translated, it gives CACGDREQFF.